This T cell receptor (beta chain) was sequenced during a study of metastatic and nonmetastatic thyroid tumors. Background on the study: From malignant and benign thyroid patients, repertoires in blood and in tumor or nodule tissue were compared. Study results and caveats: In both blood and tumor samples, TCR beta diversity was reported significantly higher for malignant than benign nodules.

All patients were treatment-naive before thyroid surgery. This CDR3 is 15 amino acids long. V shed 7 bases and J 0 bases; nucleotides not matched to a gene: 9. Germline loops: CDR1 DFQATT, CDR2 SNEGSKA (reference sequence). TCRdb re-clonotyped the PCR reads through MiXCR. The sample carries more than 15,000 clones, around a sixth recorded once. By share, this clone counts as medium-sized. Its antigen is unknown. The chain joins TRBV20-1 to TRBJ1-5; TRBD1 matches at 7 bases. The sample consisted of blood. The source of this sequence is a male donor with papillary thyroid cancer or a benign thyroid nodule (not recorded which). Some clones in this sample may be carry-over from other donors' samples. The CDR3: CSVETGYYSNQPQHF. CDR3 DNA: TGCAGTGTCGAGACAGGGTATTATAGCAATCAGCCCCAGCATTTT.